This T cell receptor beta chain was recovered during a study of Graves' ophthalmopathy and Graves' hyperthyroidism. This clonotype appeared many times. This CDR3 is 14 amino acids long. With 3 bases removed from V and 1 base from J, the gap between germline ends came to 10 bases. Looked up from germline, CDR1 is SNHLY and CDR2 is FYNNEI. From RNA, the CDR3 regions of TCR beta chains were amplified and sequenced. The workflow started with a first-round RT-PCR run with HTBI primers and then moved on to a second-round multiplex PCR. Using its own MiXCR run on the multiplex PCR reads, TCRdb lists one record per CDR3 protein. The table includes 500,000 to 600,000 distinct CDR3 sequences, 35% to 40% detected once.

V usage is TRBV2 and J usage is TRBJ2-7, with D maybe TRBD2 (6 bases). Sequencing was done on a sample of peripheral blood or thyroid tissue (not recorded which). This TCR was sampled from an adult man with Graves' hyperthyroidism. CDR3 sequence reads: CASSEGGRSYEQYF. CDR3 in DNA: TGTGCCAGCAGTGAGGGGGGTAGGTCCTACGAGCAGTACTTC.